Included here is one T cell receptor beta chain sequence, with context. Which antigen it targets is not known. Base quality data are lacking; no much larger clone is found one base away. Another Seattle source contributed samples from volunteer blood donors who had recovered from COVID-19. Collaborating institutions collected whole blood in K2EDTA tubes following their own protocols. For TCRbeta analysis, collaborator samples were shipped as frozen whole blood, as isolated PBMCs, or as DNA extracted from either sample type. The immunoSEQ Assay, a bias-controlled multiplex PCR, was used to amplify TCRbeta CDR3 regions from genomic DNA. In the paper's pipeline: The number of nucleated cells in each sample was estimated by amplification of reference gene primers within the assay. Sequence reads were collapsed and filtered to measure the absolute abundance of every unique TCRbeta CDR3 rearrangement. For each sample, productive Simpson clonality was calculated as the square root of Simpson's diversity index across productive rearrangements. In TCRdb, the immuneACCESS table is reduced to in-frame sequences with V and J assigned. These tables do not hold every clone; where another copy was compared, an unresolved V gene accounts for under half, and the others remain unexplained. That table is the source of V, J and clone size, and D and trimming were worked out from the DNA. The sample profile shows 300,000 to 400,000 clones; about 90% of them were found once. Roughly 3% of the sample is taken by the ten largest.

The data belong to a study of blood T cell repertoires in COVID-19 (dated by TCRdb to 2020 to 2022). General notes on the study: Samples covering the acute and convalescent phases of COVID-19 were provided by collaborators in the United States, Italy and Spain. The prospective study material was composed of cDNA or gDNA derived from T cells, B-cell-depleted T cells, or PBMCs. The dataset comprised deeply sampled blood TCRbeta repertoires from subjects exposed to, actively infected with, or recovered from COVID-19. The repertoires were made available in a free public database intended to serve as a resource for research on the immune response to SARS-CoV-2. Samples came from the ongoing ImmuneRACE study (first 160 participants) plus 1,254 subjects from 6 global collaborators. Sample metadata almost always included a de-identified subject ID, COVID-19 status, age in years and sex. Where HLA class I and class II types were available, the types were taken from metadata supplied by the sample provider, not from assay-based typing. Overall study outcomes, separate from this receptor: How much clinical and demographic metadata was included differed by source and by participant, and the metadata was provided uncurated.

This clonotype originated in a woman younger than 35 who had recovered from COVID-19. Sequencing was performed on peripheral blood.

The CDR3 reads as follows: CASSVEISGRAHNEQFF. The base sequence is TGTGCCAGCAGCGTAGAAATTAGCGGGAGGGCCCACAATGAGCAGTTCTTC. The chain is made from TRBV9 and TRBJ2-1; 11 central bases correspond to TRBD2. V ends up 0 bases short and J 5 bases short, with an unmatched junction base count of 7. The germline V gene yields SGDLS for CDR1 and YYNGEE for CDR2. The CDR3 numbers 17 residues from cysteine through phenylalanine. Kept here is only the CDR3 DNA, which spans 51 bases and is read in frame from base 1.